This TCR beta chain was sequenced in a study of blood T cell repertoires in COVID-19 (TCRdb year 2020). For the wider study: Samples from collaborators originated in the United States, Italy and Spain and spanned both the acute and convalescent phases of COVID-19. Deeply sampled blood TCRbeta repertoires from subjects exposed to, actively infected with, or recovered from COVID-19 were included in the dataset. Samples were obtained from the ongoing ImmuneRACE study (first 160 participants) and from approximately 1,200 subjects provided by 6 global collaborators. A freely available public database, intended as a resource for researchers studying the immune response to SARS-CoV-2, is where the repertoires were released. The sample metadata nearly always contained a de-identified subject ID, COVID-19 status, age in years and sex. The prospective study material was composed of cDNA or gDNA derived from T cells, B-cell-depleted T cells, or PBMCs. Where HLA class I and class II types were available, the types were taken from metadata supplied by the sample provider, not from assay-based typing. Study-wide findings and limitations: The quantity of clinical and demographic metadata differed by source and by participant and was supplied without curation.

The immunoSEQ Assay, a bias-controlled multiplex PCR, was used to amplify TCRbeta CDR3 regions from genomic DNA. The study's processing was this. Nucleated cell counts per sample were estimated from amplification of reference gene primers within the assay. To quantify the absolute abundance of each unique TCRbeta CDR3 rearrangement, sequence reads were collapsed and filtered. Productive Simpson clonality was computed per sample as the square root of Simpson's diversity index over productive rearrangements. Entries here come from immuneACCESS through TCRdb and include only in-frame sequences with V and J called. Some clones fail to appear in such tables; in the studies checked, an unresolved V gene covers under half of the shortfall, and the cause of the remainder is unknown. V and J calls and clone size are given by that table; D and trimming were obtained from the DNA. Present in this sample are 150,000 to 160,000 clones, approximately 80% of which were seen just once. The top ten clonotypes cover roughly 12% of the sample.

The CDR3 spans 16 residues, from the cysteine through the phenylalanine. The read is trimmed to its CDR3 DNA, 48 bases read in frame from base 1. In the germline V gene (reference sequence), CDR1 corresponds to SSHAT and CDR2 to FNYEAQ. In the case of this clone: The antigen it binds to is not known. Mismatch with germline at one junction end may stem from a read error.

In Seattle, one collaborating source enrolled patients while the infection was active and tracked those patients longitudinally over the course of disease. Whole blood was collected in K2EDTA tubes by collaborating institutions according to the institutions' own protocols. For TCRbeta analysis, collaborators shipped samples in one of three forms: frozen whole blood, isolated PBMCs, or DNA extracted from either of those sample types. The TCR comes from a woman aged 60-75 years with COVID-19, enrolled during active disease. Sequenced input: peripheral blood. The chain joins TRBV7-7 to TRBJ2-2, with 7 middle bases fitting TRBD2. The CDR3 is CASSSGVRAPTGELFF. The DNA is TGTGCTAGCAGCAGCGGGGTCAGGGCCCCCACCGGGGAGCTGTTTTTT.